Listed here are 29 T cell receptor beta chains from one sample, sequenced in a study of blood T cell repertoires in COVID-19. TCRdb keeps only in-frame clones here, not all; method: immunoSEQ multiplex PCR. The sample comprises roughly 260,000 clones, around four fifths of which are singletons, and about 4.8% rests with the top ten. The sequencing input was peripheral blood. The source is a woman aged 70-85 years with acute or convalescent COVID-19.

Here the CDR3 reads CASSSTGQFTEAFF. As DNA, the CDR3 is TGTGCCAGCAGCTCGACAGGCCAGTTCACTGAAGCTTTCTTT. The V call is TRBV5-5, the J call TRBJ1-1; TRBD1 might be the D (6 bases). Per germline, CDR1 SGHKS and CDR2 YYEKEE (reference sequence). This CDR3 has 14 residues. Trimming shortened V by 3 bases and J by 4 bases, and 13 bases separated the two germline ends.

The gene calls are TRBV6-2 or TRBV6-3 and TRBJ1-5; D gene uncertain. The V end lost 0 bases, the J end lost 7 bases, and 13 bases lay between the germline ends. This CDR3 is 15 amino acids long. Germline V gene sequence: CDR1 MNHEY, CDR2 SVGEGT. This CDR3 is CASSYSKQTSQPQHF. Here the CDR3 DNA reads TGTGCCAGCAGTTACTCGAAACAGACGAGCCAGCCCCAGCATTTT.

CDR3 sequence: CASSLSGSGKNIQYF. The CDR3 region has the DNA TGTGCCAGCAGCTTGTCAGGGTCCGGCAAAAACATTCAGTACTTC. The chain has TRBV5-8 and TRBJ2-4, with a weak D call TRBD1 (5 bases). CDR3 size: 15 residues. Germline CDR1 is SGHTS and CDR2 is YDEGEE. Trimming cost V 1 base and J 3 bases, with 11 bases left between them.

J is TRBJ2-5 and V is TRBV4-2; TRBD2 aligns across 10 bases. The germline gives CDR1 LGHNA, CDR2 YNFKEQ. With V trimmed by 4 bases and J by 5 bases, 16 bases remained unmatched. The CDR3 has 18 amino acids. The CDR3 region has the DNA TGTGCCAGCAGCCCTGGGGTAGCGGGGGGCCTACCGCGGGAGACCCAGTACTTC. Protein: CASSPGVAGGLPRETQYF.

In DNA form, the CDR3 reads TGTGCCACCAGCAGAGATCAGGTTGGACAGCCCCAGCATTTT. The encoded protein is CATSRDQVGQPQHF. This chain connects TRBV15 to TRBJ1-5; D not certain. V was shortened by 0 bases and J by 7 bases, with 10 bases between the two germline ends. The germline V gene has CDR1 LNHNV and CDR2 YYDKDF (reference sequence). This CDR3 region has 14 residues.

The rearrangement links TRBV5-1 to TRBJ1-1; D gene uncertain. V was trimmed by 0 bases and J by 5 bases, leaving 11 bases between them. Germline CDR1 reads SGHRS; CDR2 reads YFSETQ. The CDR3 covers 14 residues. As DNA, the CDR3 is TGCGCCAGCAGCTTGGATCGGTTGTGGACTGAAGCTTTCTTT. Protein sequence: CASSLDRLWTEAFF.

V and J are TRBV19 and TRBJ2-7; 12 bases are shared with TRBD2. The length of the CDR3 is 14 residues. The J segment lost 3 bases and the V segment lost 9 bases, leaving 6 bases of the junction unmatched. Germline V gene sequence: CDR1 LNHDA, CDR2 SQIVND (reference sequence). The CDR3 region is CASTRTSGVYEQYF. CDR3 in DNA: TGTGCCAGCACACGGACTAGCGGGGTCTACGAGCAGTACTTC.

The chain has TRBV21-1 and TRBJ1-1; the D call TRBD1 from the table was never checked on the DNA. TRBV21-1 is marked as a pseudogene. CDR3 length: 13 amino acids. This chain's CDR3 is CASSKGQGKEAFF. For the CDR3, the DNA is TGTGCCAGCAGCAAAGGGCAGGGGAAGGAAGCTTTCTTT.

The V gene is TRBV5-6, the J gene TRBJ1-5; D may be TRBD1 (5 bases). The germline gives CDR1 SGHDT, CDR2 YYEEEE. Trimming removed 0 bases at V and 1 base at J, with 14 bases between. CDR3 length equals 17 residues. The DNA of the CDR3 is TGTGCCAGCAGCTTGGGGCAGGGCTGGGAAAGCAATCAGCCCCAGCATTTT. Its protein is CASSLGQGWESNQPQHF. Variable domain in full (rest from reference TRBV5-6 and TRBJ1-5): DAGVTQSPTHLIKTRGQQVTLRCSPKSGHDTVSWYQQALGQGPQFIFQYYEEEERQRGNFPDRFSGHQFPNYSSELNVNALLLGDSALYLCASSLGQGWESNQPQHFGDGTRLSIL.

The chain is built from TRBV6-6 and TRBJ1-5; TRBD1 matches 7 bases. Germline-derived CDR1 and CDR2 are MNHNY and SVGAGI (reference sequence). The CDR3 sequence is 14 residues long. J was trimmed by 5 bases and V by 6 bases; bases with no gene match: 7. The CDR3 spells CASSDGDSHQPQHF. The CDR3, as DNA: TGTGCCAGCAGCGACGGGGACAGTCATCAGCCCCAGCATTTT.

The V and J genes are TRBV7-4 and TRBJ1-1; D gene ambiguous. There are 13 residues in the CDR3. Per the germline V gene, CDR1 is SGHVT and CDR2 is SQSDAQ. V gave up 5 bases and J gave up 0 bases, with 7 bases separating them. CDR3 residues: CASSPQLNTEAFF. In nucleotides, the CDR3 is TGTGCCAGCAGCCCCCAGTTGAACACTGAAGCTTTCTTT. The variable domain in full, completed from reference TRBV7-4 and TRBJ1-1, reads GAGVSQSPRYKVAKRGRDVALRCDSISGHVTLYWYRQTLGQGSEVLTYSQSDAQRDKSGRPSGRFSAERPERSVSTLKIQRTEQGDSAVYLCASSPQLNTEAFFGQGTRLTVV.

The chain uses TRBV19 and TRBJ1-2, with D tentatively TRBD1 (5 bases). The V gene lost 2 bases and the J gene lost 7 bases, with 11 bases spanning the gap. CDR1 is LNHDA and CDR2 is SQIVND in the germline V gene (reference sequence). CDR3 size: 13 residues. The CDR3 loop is CASSIRRVSGYTF. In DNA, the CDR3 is TGTGCCAGTAGTATACGCAGGGTCTCTGGCTACACCTTC.

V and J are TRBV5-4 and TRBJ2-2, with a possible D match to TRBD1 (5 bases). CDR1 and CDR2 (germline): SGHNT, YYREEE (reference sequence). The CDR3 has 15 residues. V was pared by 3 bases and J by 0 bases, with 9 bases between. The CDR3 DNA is TGTGCCAGCAGCTCCCAGACAGCGAACACCGGGGAGCTGTTTTTT. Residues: CASSSQTANTGELFF.

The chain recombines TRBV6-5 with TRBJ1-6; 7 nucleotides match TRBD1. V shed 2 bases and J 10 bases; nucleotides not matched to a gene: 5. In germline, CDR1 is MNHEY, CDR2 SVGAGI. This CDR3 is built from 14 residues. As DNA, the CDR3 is TGTGCCAGCAGTTACGCGACAGGGAGCTCACCCCTCCACTTT. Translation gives CASSYATGSSPLHF.

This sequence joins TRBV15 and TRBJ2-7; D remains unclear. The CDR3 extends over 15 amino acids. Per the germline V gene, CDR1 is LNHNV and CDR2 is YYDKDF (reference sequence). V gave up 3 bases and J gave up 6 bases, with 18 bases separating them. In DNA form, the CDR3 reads TGTGCCACCAGCAGGGATGTGTTAGCCTCGGGCGAGCAGTACTTC. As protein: CATSRDVLASGEQYF.

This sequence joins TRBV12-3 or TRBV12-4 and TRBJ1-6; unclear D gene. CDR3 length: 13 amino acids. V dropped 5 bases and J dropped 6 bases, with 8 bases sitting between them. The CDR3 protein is CASSQVINSPLHF. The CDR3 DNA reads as TGTGCCAGCAGTCAGGTGATTAATTCACCCCTCCACTTT.

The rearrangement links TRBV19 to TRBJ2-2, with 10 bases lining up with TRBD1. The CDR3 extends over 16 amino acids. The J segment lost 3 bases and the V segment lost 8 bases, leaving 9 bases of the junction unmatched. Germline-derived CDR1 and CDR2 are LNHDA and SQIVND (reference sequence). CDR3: CASGTPTGGYTGELFF. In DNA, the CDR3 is TGTGCCAGTGGGACCCCGACAGGGGGCTACACCGGGGAGCTGTTTTTT.

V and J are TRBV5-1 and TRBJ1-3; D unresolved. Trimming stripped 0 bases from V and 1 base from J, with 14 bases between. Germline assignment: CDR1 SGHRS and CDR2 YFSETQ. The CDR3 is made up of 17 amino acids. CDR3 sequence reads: CASSLGAGAGSGNTIYF. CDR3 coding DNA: TGCGCCAGCAGCTTGGGGGCTGGAGCGGGATCTGGAAACACCATATATTTT.

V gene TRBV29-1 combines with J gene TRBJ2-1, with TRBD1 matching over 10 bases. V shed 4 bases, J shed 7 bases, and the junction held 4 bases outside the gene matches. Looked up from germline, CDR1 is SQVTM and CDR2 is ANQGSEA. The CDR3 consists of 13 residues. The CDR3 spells CSVGDRGRNEQFF. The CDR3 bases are TGCAGCGTTGGAGACAGGGGGCGAAATGAGCAGTTCTTC.

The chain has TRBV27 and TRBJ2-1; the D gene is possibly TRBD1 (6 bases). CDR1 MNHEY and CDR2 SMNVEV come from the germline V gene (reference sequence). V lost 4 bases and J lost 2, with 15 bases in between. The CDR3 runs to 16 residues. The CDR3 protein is CASSSPTGLPYNEQFF. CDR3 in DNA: TGTGCCAGCAGTTCCCCAACAGGGCTTCCCTACAATGAGCAGTTCTTC.

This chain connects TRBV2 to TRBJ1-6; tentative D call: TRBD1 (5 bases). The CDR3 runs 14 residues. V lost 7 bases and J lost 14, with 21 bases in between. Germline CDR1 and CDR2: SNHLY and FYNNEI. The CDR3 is CASNLDSRVLALHF. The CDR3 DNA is TGTGCCAGCAATCTTGACAGTCGAGTTTTGGCCCTCCACTTT.

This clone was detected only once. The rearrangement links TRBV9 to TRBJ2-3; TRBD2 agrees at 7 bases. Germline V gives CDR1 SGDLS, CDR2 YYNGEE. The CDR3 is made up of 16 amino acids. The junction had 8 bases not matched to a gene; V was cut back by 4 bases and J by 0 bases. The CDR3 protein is CASSSRLATSTDTQYF. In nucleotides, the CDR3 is TGTGCCAGCAGCTCAAGACTAGCCACTAGCACAGATACGCAGTATTTT.

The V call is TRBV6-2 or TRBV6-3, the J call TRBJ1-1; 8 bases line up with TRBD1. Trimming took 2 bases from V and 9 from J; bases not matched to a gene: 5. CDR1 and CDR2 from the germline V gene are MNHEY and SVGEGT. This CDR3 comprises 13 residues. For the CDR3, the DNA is TGTGCCAGCAGTTACGGCGGACAGGGTAAAGCTTTCTTT. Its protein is CASSYGGQGKAFF.

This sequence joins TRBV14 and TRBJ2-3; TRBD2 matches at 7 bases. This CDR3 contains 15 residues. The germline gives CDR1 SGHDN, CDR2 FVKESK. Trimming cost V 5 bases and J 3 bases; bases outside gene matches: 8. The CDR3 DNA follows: TGTGCCAGCAGCTCGGGGGGACTAATGACAGATACGCAGTATTTT. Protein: CASSSGGLMTDTQYF.

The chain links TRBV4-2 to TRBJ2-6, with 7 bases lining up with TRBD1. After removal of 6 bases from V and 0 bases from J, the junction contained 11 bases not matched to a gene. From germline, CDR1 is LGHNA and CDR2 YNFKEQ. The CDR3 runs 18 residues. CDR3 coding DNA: TGTGCCAGCAGTTCCCCGGGACAGACTATCTCTGGGGCCAACGTCCTGACTTTC. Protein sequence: CASSSPGQTISGANVLTF.

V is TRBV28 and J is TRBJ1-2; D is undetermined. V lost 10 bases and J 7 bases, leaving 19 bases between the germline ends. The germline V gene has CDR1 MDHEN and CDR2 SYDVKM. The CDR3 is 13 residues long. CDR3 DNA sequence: TGTGCCACCCCCGGGATTACCAGGTCTGGCTACACCTTC. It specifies CATPGITRSGYTF.

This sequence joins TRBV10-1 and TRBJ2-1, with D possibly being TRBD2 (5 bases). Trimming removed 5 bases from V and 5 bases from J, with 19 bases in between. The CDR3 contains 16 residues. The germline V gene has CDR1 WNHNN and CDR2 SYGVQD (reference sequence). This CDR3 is CASSRDLAEPHNEQFF. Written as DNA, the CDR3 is TGCGCCAGCAGTAGAGACCTAGCAGAACCCCACAATGAGCAGTTCTTC.

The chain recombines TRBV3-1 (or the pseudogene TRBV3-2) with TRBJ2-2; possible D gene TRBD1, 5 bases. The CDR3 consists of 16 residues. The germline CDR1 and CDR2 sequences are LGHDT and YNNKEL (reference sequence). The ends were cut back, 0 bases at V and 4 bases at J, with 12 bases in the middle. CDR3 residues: CASSQDSERGTGELFF. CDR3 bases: TGTGCCAGCAGCCAAGATTCGGAAAGGGGCACCGGGGAGCTGTTTTTT.

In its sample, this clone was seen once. The CDR3 DNA is TGTGCCAGCTCACTAAGACAGGGAACCCACGAGCAGTACTTC. Its protein product is CASSLRQGTHEQYF. The chain has TRBV18 and TRBJ2-7; 7 nucleotides align to TRBD1. Looked up from germline, CDR1 is KGHSH and CDR2 is LQKENI. Germline trimming cut 4 bases from V and 5 bases from J; bases unmatched to any gene: 8. CDR3 length: 14 amino acids.